Listed below are T cell receptor beta chains from one sample, sequenced in a study of beta chain features in type 1 diabetes. Profiling relied on immunoSEQ multiplex PCR, and the TCRdb table lists in-frame clones only, not all of them. The sample lists some 900,000 clones, 17% seen once, with around 0.02% in the top ten. The sequenced sample was naive CD4+ T cells from blood. These receptors originate from a young woman in good health. The CDR3 runs from the conserved cysteine through the conserved F or W. D genes are given only for firm matches. The size field is filled for only some rows; it gives once, few, many or a size class.

v_call	clone_size	j_call	d_call	cdr3_aa	cdr3_nt
TRBV7-9	.	TRBJ2-7	TRBD1	CASSLDPGQGSYEQYF	TGTGCCAGCAGCTTGGATCCGGGACAGGGCTCCTACGAGCAGTACTTC
TRBV5-4	.	TRBJ2-3	.	CASSLVSGIDTQYF	TGTGCCAGCAGCTTGGTATCCGGGATAGATACGCAGTATTTT
TRBV10-3	.	TRBJ2-6	.	CAISPWGSGANVLTF	TGTGCCATCAGCCCCTGGGGGTCGGGGGCCAACGTCCTGACTTTC
TRBV11-1	.	TRBJ2-3	TRBD2	CASSFRLAGPTDTQYF	TGTGCCAGCAGCTTCCGTCTAGCGGGACCCACAGATACGCAGTATTTT
TRBV4-1	.	TRBJ2-1	.	CASNPGQGPGNEQFF	TGCGCCAGCAACCCGGGGCAGGGACCCGGCAATGAGCAGTTCTTC
TRBV15	few	TRBJ2-5	TRBD2	CATSRDPGGQETQYF	TGTGCCACCAGCAGAGATCCGGGGGGGCAAGAGACCCAGTACTTC
TRBV5-1	few	TRBJ2-1	TRBD2	CASSFTSGSYEQFF	TGCGCCAGCAGCTTTACTAGCGGGAGCTATGAGCAGTTCTTC
TRBV4-1	.	TRBJ2-1	.	CASSQKYNEQFF	TGCGCCAGCAGCCAGAAATACAATGAGCAGTTCTTC
TRBV5-4	.	TRBJ2-7	TRBD1	CASSFGDRGGEQYF	TGTGCCAGCAGCTTTGGTGACAGGGGTGGCGAGCAGTACTTC
TRBV6-6	few	TRBJ1-5	TRBD1	CASSDRTGRSNQPQHF	TGTGCCAGCAGCGATAGGACAGGGCGGAGTAATCAGCCCCAGCATTTT
TRBV28	few	TRBJ1-2	.	CASSLITRVNYGYTF	TGTGCCAGCAGTTTGATTACGAGGGTCAACTATGGCTACACCTTC
TRBV10-2	.	TRBJ1-5	TRBD1	CASSLIPDRGNQPQHF	TGCGCCAGCAGTTTGATCCCGGACAGGGGGAATCAGCCCCAGCATTTT
TRBV7-3	few	TRBJ2-1	TRBD2	CASKAGGGEQFF	TGTGCCAGCAAAGCGGGAGGGGGTGAGCAGTTCTTC
TRBV6-6	.	TRBJ2-5	.	CASGYSLPETQYF	TGTGCCAGCGGCTATTCATTACCAGAGACCCAGTACTTC
TRBV7-2	.	TRBJ2-7	.	CASSLVGLETYEQYF	TGTGCCAGCAGCTTAGTAGGTTTGGAGACCTACGAGCAGTACTTC
TRBV5-4	few	TRBJ2-1	TRBD2	CASSSGLDGEQFF	TGTGCCAGCAGCTCCGGACTAGATGGTGAGCAGTTCTTC
TRBV7-2	few	TRBJ2-6	.	CASSLRVVSVTSGANVLTF	TGTGCCAGCAGCTTAAGAGTTGTTAGCGTAACCTCTGGGGCCAACGTCCTGACTTTC
TRBV14	few	TRBJ2-3	.	CASSKTRTSTDTQYF	TGTGCCAGCAGCAAGACCAGAACTAGCACAGATACGCAGTATTTT
TRBV7-9	.	TRBJ2-5	TRBD1	CASSLLGHRGRGMETQYF	TGTGCCAGCAGCTTACTGGGACATAGGGGGCGTGGGATGGAGACCCAGTACTTC
TRBV29-1	few	TRBJ2-1	.	CSVASYNEQFF	TGCAGCGTTGCCTCCTACAATGAGCAGTTCTTC
TRBV28	few	TRBJ2-7	.	CATDGLYEQYF	TGTGCCACGGACGGTCTCTACGAGCAGTACTTC
TRBV2	few	TRBJ1-1	.	CASSHILNTEAFF	TGTGCCAGCAGCCATATACTGAACACTGAAGCTTTCTTT
TRBV6-6	few	TRBJ2-5	.	CASSGPGLGGETQYF	TGTGCCAGCAGTGGCCCCGGACTAGGGGGGGAGACCCAGTACTTC
TRBV19	.	TRBJ2-3	.	CASRVTSHTTRDTQYF	TGTGCCAGTAGGGTCACTAGTCATACAACTAGAGATACGCAGTATTTT
TRBV6-5	.	TRBJ1-5	TRBD1	CASSYSGQTQPQHF	TGTGCCAGCAGTTACTCGGGACAGACTCAGCCCCAGCATTTT
TRBV6-4	.	TRBJ1-5	.	CASPPPGPNQPQHF	TGTGCCAGCCCACCTCCCGGCCCCAATCAGCCCCAGCATTTT
TRBV27	.	TRBJ1-1	.	CASSHWGPNTEAFF	TGTGCCAGCAGTCATTGGGGACCGAACACTGAAGCTTTCTTT
TRBV9	.	TRBJ2-3	.	CASSVGLRDTQYF	TGTGCCAGCAGCGTAGGACTTCGAGATACGCAGTATTTT
TRBV19	.	TRBJ2-7	TRBD2	CASSISSGRAHEQYF	TGTGCCAGTAGTATAAGTAGCGGGAGGGCCCACGAGCAGTACTTC
TRBV28	few	TRBJ2-6	TRBD2	CASSLPGSGDVGANVLTF	TGTGCCAGCAGTCTCCCGGGGAGCGGGGATGTGGGGGCCAACGTCCTGACTTTC
TRBV28	.	TRBJ2-7	.	CASRHAREDLYEQYF	TGTGCCAGCCGACATGCGAGGGAGGACCTCTACGAGCAGTACTTC
TRBV9	.	TRBJ1-1	.	CASSPSPGTEAFF	TGTGCCAGCAGCCCTTCCCCAGGAACTGAAGCTTTCTTT
TRBV18	few	TRBJ2-7	.	CASSPPNPFYEQYF	TGTGCCAGCTCACCACCGAACCCCTTCTACGAGCAGTACTTC
TRBV7-9	.	TRBJ2-5	.	CASSLAWRDEGPQYF	TGTGCCAGCAGCTTAGCGTGGAGGGACGAAGGTCCCCAGTACTTC
TRBV19	.	TRBJ2-3	.	CASSIVGYSNTQYF	TGTGCCAGTAGTATCGTAGGGTACTCAAATACGCAGTATTTT
TRBV5-1	.	TRBJ2-7	.	CASSLAADAYEQYF	TGCGCCAGCAGCTTGGCGGCAGATGCCTACGAGCAGTACTTC
TRBV6-5	few	TRBJ2-5	TRBD2	CASSPGLAGSETQYF	TGTGCCAGCAGTCCGGGACTAGCGGGATCCGAGACCCAGTACTTC
TRBV7-2	few	TRBJ2-3	.	CASSFTGFADTQYF	TGTGCCAGCAGCTTTACAGGGTTTGCAGATACGCAGTATTTT
TRBV18	once	TRBJ2-7	TRBD2	CASSALAGNRGDEQYF	TGTGCCAGCTCAGCATTAGCGGGCAATCGGGGAGACGAGCAGTACTTC
TRBV28	.	TRBJ1-2	TRBD1	CASRDSGTGGGSGYTF	TGTGCCAGCAGGGACTCCGGGACAGGGGGAGGATCAGGCTACACCTTC
TRBV28	few	TRBJ1-1	TRBD1	CASSLFDRENTEAFF	TGTGCCAGCAGTTTATTCGACAGGGAAAACACTGAAGCTTTCTTT
TRBV28	few	TRBJ2-1	TRBD2	CASSPGGSGRNEQFF	TGTGCCAGCAGTCCTGGTGGTAGCGGGAGAAATGAGCAGTTCTTC
TRBV6-5	once	TRBJ2-5	TRBD2	CASSYAGREYF	TGTGCCAGCAGTTACGCAGGGAGGGAGTACTTC
TRBV5-4	few	TRBJ2-7	.	CASSLDFSYEQYF	TGTGCCAGCAGCTTAGACTTCTCCTACGAGCAGTACTTC
TRBV7-3	.	TRBJ2-7	TRBD1	CASSRDRSYEQYF	TGTGCCAGCAGCCGGGACAGATCCTACGAGCAGTACTTC
TRBV27	.	TRBJ2-1	TRBD1	CASSIETGVNEQFF	TGTGCCAGCAGCATCGAGACAGGGGTTAATGAGCAGTTCTTC
TRBV27	.	TRBJ2-7	.	CASSLEIYEQYF	TGTGCCAGCAGTTTGGAGATTTACGAGCAGTACTTC
TRBV19	once	TRBJ2-5	TRBD2	CASSRTSGREETQYF	TGTGCCAGTAGTCGGACTAGCGGGAGGGAAGAGACCCAGTACTTC
TRBV6-5	.	TRBJ1-5	TRBD1	CASSYSGQGLNQPQHF	TGTGCCAGCAGTTACAGCGGACAGGGATTAAATCAGCCCCAGCATTTT
TRBV28	few	TRBJ1-2	.	CASSSSLHRLYGYTF	TGTGCCAGCAGTTCTTCACTACACCGCCTCTATGGCTACACCTTC
TRBV4-2	.	TRBJ2-1	TRBD2	CASSQQGLAGLYEQFF	TGTGCCAGCAGCCAACAGGGACTAGCGGGACTGTATGAGCAGTTCTTC
TRBV7-9	.	TRBJ2-7	TRBD2	CASSWEGRVHEQYF	TGTGCCAGCAGCTGGGAGGGTAGAGTCCACGAGCAGTACTTC
TRBV5-6	.	TRBJ2-7	TRBD1	CASSLRDRGPYEQYF	TGTGCCAGCAGCCTTCGGGACAGGGGTCCCTACGAGCAGTACTTC
TRBV6-5	.	TRBJ1-3	.	CASSGTLGGNTIYF	TGTGCCAGCAGTGGGACTTTGGGAGGAAACACCATATATTTT
TRBV18	.	TRBJ2-5	.	CASSPRVQETQYF	TGTGCCAGCTCACCCCGGGTCCAAGAGACCCAGTACTTC